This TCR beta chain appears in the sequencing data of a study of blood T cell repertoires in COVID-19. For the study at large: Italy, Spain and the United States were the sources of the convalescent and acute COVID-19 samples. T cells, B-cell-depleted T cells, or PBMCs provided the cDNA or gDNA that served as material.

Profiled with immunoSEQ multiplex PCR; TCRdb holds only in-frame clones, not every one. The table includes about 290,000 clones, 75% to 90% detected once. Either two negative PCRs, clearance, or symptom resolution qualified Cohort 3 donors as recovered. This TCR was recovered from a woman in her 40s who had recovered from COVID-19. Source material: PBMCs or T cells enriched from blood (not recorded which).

The CDR3 here is CASSRLAGGEGDTQYF. CDR3 bases: TGTGCCAGCAGCCGACTAGCGGGGGGGGAGGGAGATACGCAGTATTTT. J is TRBJ2-3 and V is TRBV2, with TRBD2 identical over 14 bases. CDR1 is SNHLY, CDR2 FYNNEI, per germline. This CDR3 has 16 residues. After removal of 6 bases from V and 5 bases from J, the junction contained 7 bases not matched to a gene.